This T cell receptor (beta chain) was sequenced for a study of cytomegalovirus exposure and HLA in healthy donors. Findings of the study overall: In a later analysis, first-cohort TCR clusters were found to tend to co-occur in the approximately 120 validation repertoires.

TCRdb's table, derived via immunoSEQ multiplex PCR, lists solely in-frame clones and lacks some. The sample consists of about 130,000 clones, about 91% of them appearing once. A remark on this clone: Its antigen is unidentified.

Sequencing was performed on PBMCs. This clonotype was obtained from a woman aged 18-29 years in good health and CMV-seronegative.

CDR3 sequence: CASSIRLSPDTQYF. In DNA form, the CDR3 reads TGTGCCAGCAGCATCCGCCTGAGCCCAGATACGCAGTATTTT. The genes are TRBV5-5 and TRBJ2-3; no firm D call. The germline CDR1 and CDR2 sequences are SGHKS and YYEKEE (reference sequence). The CDR3 runs 14 residues. Trimming pared 4 bases from V and 4 bases from J, leaving 13 bases between.